This section outlines one TCR beta chain sequence together with its context. Its target antigen remains unknown. No much larger clone is present one base from it, and per-base qualities are unavailable. These data are taken from a study of cytomegalovirus exposure and HLA in healthy donors (dated by TCRdb to 2016 to 2017). Turning to the overall study: An earlier analysis of roughly 500 of the donors reported 276 Gb of sequence data and roughly 110 million unique TCR beta sequences from some 180 million T cells. An early release covering some 640 HLA-typed donors comprised about 290 gigabases of sequencing data and some 79 million unique TCR sequences. The genetic ancestry cluster associated with self-reported Caucasian donors included around four fifths of the approximately 400 genotyped donors. The study aimed to test whether cataloging public T cell receptors could reveal signatures of past pathogen exposure. The T cell repertoires of roughly 660 subjects were profiled by immunosequencing and related to cytomegalovirus serostatus. A separate validation cohort of over a hundred different subjects was used in addition to the roughly 700-subject first cohort. High-throughput TCR immunosequencing, statistical association of individual TCRs with disease status, and machine learning were combined to predict cytomegalovirus infection status. To study patterns of TCR occurrence, a later analysis re-analyzed previously published TCR beta repertoires from more than 550 donors and added high-resolution HLA genotyping. In the later analysis, no new phenotypic data were used to find candidate immune exposures; instead, reliance was placed on TCR beta sequences and their occurrence across donors. An earlier analysis of around 580 of the donors used high-throughput TCR beta sequencing to judge whether each TCR beta V gene segment behaved as functional or pseudogenic. Alongside the repertoire data, information on donor age, sex, ethnicity and CMV serostatus was compiled. A later genetic analysis used genome-wide SNP genotypes for about three fifths of the 666 donors, treating that subset as a discovery cohort. All discovery cohort repertoires had been generated on a single sequencing platform. Both class I and class II loci were covered by HLA typing, at four-digit resolution. The number of donors typed differed by locus, with about 629-630 for A, B, C, DRB1 and DQB1, more than 500 for DQA1, 600 to 610 for DPA1, and around 460 for DPB1. Five DR-DQ haplotypes were treated as single units for association and clustering because of strong linkage in the cohort. Among roughly 370 genotyped donors of the cohort, an average of roughly 240,000 unique TCR beta nucleotide sequences were sequenced per donor, roughly 20% of them non-productive. The paper as a whole reports these results and caveats: A later analysis found that most CMV-associated TCR beta chains appeared HLA-restricted, with HLA associations seemingly driven largely by CMV exposure. A later analysis found that HLA-associated TCR beta chains were more clonally expanded and had lower generation probabilities than equally common non-associated chains. According to a later analysis, parvovirus B19, influenza, CMV and Epstein-Barr virus appeared linked to several top co-occurrence clusters. Specific HLA alleles were associated with more than 15,000 TCR beta sequences at a false discovery rate of 0.05 in a later analysis. Because counts were too low, approximately 15 rarely observed V segments, including chromosome 9 orphons, were excluded from the earlier analysis of several hundred of the donors. When HLA alleles, especially DR and DQ, strongly co-occurred, attributing TCR associations to individual alleles was difficult. A few of the identified cytomegalovirus-associated TCR beta chains were confirmed in vitro to be specific for cytomegalovirus antigens. The classifier was reported to diagnose cytomegalovirus status with high specificity and sensitivity in both the original cohort and the validation cohort. Because some donors lacked HLA typing at each locus, the association tests relied only on the typed subset. The authors suggested that the approach could potentially be extended to other disease states and immunological phenotypes. Broadly in line with IMGT annotations, most TCR beta V segments showed up in productive rearrangements about 90% or about 30% of the time in an earlier analysis of around 550 of the donors. Because the 87-base-pair reads could not distinguish some IMGT-functional V segments, including TRBV6-2 and TRBV6-3, those segments were excluded. Linkage disequilibrium might explain the correlated functional status among segregating V segments, but an unknown experimental factor could not be ruled out. Only TCR beta chains were sequenced in this cohort, and the absence of alpha or paired-chain data limited detectable features. A later genetic analysis reported fewer N-insertions in productive TCRs among donors in an Asian-associated ancestry cluster than the roughly 690-donor mean. A group of highly shared sequence variants was considered likely to be a technical artifact of the sequencing pipeline. According to a later analysis, TCR association rates differed among HLA loci, with DRB1 alleles showing the most associated TCRs and HLA-C alleles showing the fewest. The presence/absence analyses assumed that sequencing depth was roughly uniform across donors, and that assumption may not be true. For the cohort, immune exposure information was limited to CMV serostatus. In the study, some 160 TCR beta chains were listed as associated with cytomegalovirus. Across donors, most TCR sequences were observed very rarely, whereas some public TCRs were present in many individuals. An association between a missense DCLRE1C variant and V-gene and J-gene trimming of TCR beta chains was found in a later genetic analysis and replicated in an independent cohort. A further reported finding was that TCR beta sequences accurately predicted the HLA-A and HLA-B alleles for most subjects in the first cohort.

Library preparation used the immunoSEQ multiplex PCR assay. A mixture of 60 forward primers for TCR Vbeta segments and 13 reverse primers for TCR Jbeta segments was used in the multiplex PCR. The CDR3 region of rearranged TCR beta genes was amplified from genomic DNA with a multiplex PCR assay. On the Illumina HiSeq System, the amplified TCR beta libraries were sequenced as 87-base-pair reads. Under the source paper's analysis protocol: Across the 666 repertoires, a later analysis counted 80 million or so unique TCR beta chains, about 10 million of which were shared by at least two donors. To remove PCR and sequencing errors, raw reads were error-corrected and collapsed into unique sequences using a nearest-neighbor algorithm that merged closely related sequences. To assign V, D and J gene segments, CDR3 sequences were aligned to IMGT reference sequences. For a sequence to be retained, at least a six-nucleotide match to both a V gene segment and a J gene segment was required. Rearrangements were called productive when the CDR3 lacked stop codons and stayed in frame with V and J; all others were non-productive. CDR3 was defined by IMGT convention, running from the second conserved V-encoded cysteine to the conserved J-encoded phenylalanine. In an earlier analysis of just under 600 of the donors, sequences lacking an unambiguous match to a single V gene segment were excluded. In an earlier analysis of 450 to 700 of the donors, V segments were called functional above 56.7% productive rearrangements and were called segregating when the between-donor standard deviation exceeded 5%. To diagnose cytomegalovirus status from the catalog of TCR beta chain sequences, a statistical classification framework was built. In a later analysis, TCR nucleotide sequences were compared against IMGT/GENE-DB human TR gene sequences so that V and J genes could be assigned. Using the TCRdist pipeline, a later analysis assigned CDR3 sequences along with most-parsimonious VDJ recombination scenarios. In a later analysis, each TCR beta chain was defined by its CDR3 amino acid sequence together with its V-gene family, and reads without a unique V-gene family were excluded. A later analysis removed 550 to 700 highly shared, low-generation-probability nucleotide sequences to deal with suspected cross-contamination and a sequencing artifact. A later analysis calculated a clonal expansion index for each public chain from normalized within-repertoire ranks of inferred template counts. In a later analysis, generation probabilities were computed with a VDJ recombination model fitted to out-of-frame rearrangements, and the resulting probabilities were checked against IGoR. In a later analysis, TCR-TCR, TCR-HLA and TCR-CMV co-occurrence was scored with hypergeometric tests, and a repertoire-size bias correction was applied to TCR pairs. False discovery rates were estimated in a later analysis by permuting HLA or CMV assignments 20 times. In a later analysis, co-occurring TCRs were grouped with DBSCAN, and TCRdist sequence similarity was added when clustering was performed within HLA-allele-positive subsets. For co-occurrence clustering, repertoires with fewer than 30,000 or more than 120,000 public chains were excluded, along with roughly five repertoires with anomalous nucleotide sharing. TCRdb retrieved this table from immuneACCESS and kept in-frame rearrangements only. Not all clones are present; in checked studies, unresolved V genes account for under half, and no reason is known for the remainder. The V and J calls and clone size are taken from that table; D and trimming were inferred from the DNA. The sample profile shows approximately 290,000 clones; about 80% of them were found once. Of the sample, about 0.3% falls within the top ten clones.

CDR1 and CDR2, per the germline V gene, are SGHRS and YFSETQ. Including cysteine and phenylalanine, the CDR3 has 19 amino acids. Just CDR3 DNA is preserved here, 57 bases in frame from base 1. V and J are trimmed by 0 bases and 0 bases, and the gene matches miss 10 bases of the junction. The cohort consisted of 670 or so healthy bone marrow donors. All cohort members were sampled while nominally healthy, although unrecorded immune exposures were likely present. The donor was CMV seronegative and was included in the group of around 320 seronegative cohort members. A peripheral blood sample was provided by each donor, and peripheral blood mononuclear cells were used for TCR beta sequencing. Genomic DNA was extracted from the blood cell samples with the Qiagen DNeasy Blood Extraction Kit.

This receptor was taken from a girl aged 2-9 years in good health and CMV-seronegative. The V and J genes are TRBV5-1 and TRBJ2-3, and TRBD2 aligns with 10 junction nucleotides. The sequenced sample consisted of PBMCs. The DNA sequence is TGCGCCAGCAGCTTGGTTTCTGCTAGCGGGGGAACTAGCACAGATACGCAGTATTTT. It encodes CASSLVSASGGTSTDTQYF. The full variable domain, with segments outside the CDR3 supplied by the reference TRBV5-1 and TRBJ2-3 proteins, appears as KAGVTQTPRYLIKTRGQQVTLSCSPISGHRSVSWYQQTPGQGLQFLFEYFSETQRNKGNFPGRFSGRQFSNSRSEMNVSTLELGDSALYLCASSLVSASGGTSTDTQYFGPGTRLTVL.